These T cell receptor beta chains were read from a single sample in a study of T cells after yellow fever vaccination. TCRdb re-analysed the 5' RACE reads in MiXCR, keeping a single row per CDR3 protein. The data show 250,000 to 300,000 distinct CDR3 sequences, 7.5% to 9.5% seen once. This material consisted of CD4+ T cells sorted from PBMCs, taken 5 days after the yellow fever booster vaccination. The origin of the receptors is a man younger than 35 who received the YFV17D yellow fever vaccine. CDR3s include the opening cysteine and the closing phenylalanine or tryptophan. Each record gives: clone size, V gene, D gene, J gene, CDR3 DNA, CDR3 protein. A D gene is named only where the DNA matches it firmly. Size values are once, few and many counts, or a class for expanded clones, and some rows have none.

.	TRBV6-1	TRBD1	TRBJ2-2	TGTGCCAGCAGTGCACAGGGGGCGAACACCGGGGAGCTGTTTTTT	CASSAQGANTGELFF
few	TRBV4-3	.	TRBJ2-5	TGCGCCAGCAGCCAGAAGGGGGGGGCCGAACAAGAGACCCAGTACTTC	CASSQKGGAEQETQYF
few	TRBV4-2	.	TRBJ1-2	TGTGCCAGCAGCCAAGATCAGGCCTCCAACTATGGCTACACCTTC	CASSQDQASNYGYTF
many	TRBV5-1	.	TRBJ1-2	TGCGCCAGCAGCTTGGATGGAAATAACTATGGCTACACCTTC	CASSLDGNNYGYTF
many	TRBV7-2	.	TRBJ1-2	TGTGCCAGCAGCCCCGGGTATGGCTACACCTTC	CASSPGYGYTF
few	TRBV7-4	TRBD1	TRBJ1-5	TGTGCCAGCAGCACTCGGGACAGTCTACTACTGAGGGATAGCAATCAGCCCCAGCATTTT	CASSTRDSLLLRDSNQPQHF
.	TRBV6-6	TRBD1	TRBJ1-5	TGTGCCAGCACCCTGACAGGGCGCAATCAGCCCCAGCATTTT	CASTLTGRNQPQHF
.	TRBV10-3	.	TRBJ2-5	TGTGCCATCAGCCGGGGGACCGAAGAGACCCAGTACTTC	CAISRGTEETQYF
few	TRBV7-2	TRBD2	TRBJ2-3	TGTGCCAGCAGGGTAGCGGGGGGACCCCAGGGAACGCAGTATTTT	CASRVAGGPQGTQYF
few	TRBV7-9	.	TRBJ1-5	TGTGCCAGCAGCGCAGGAGGACCCCAGCATTTT	CASSAGGPQHF
few	TRBV3-1	.	TRBJ2-1	TGTGCCAGCACCCAGCAGGGGGGGGCCCAGAATGAGCAGTTCTTC	CASTQQGGAQNEQFF
.	TRBV5-1	.	TRBJ2-4	TGCGCCAGCAGACGGACTGACCTTGGGGCCATTCAGTACTTC	CASRRTDLGAIQYF
.	TRBV29-1	.	TRBJ1-2	TGCAGCGTCCGGGACACCTATTATGGCTACACCTTC	CSVRDTYYGYTF
few	TRBV9	TRBD2	TRBJ2-5	TGTGCCAGCAGCGCGGGGGTAGCGGGGCGCTTTGAGACCCAGTACTTC	CASSAGVAGRFETQYF
few	TRBV7-8	.	TRBJ1-1	TGTGCCAGCAGCTTAGGACGGGGAGAAGCTTTCTTT	CASSLGRGEAFF
few	TRBV20-1	.	TRBJ2-3	TGCAGTGCTATTGACCACGGAGGAACGGATACGCAGTATTTT	CSAIDHGGTDTQYF
few	TRBV12-3/TRBV12-4	.	TRBJ1-1	TGTGCCAGTCTGTGGGGGAGAGGGGCGGCTGAAGCTTTCTTT	CASLWGRGAAEAFF
.	TRBV7-7	TRBD2	TRBJ2-5	TGTGCTAGCGGGGTTCAGGGCCAAGAGACCCAGTACTTC	CASGVQGQETQYF
few	TRBV5-4	.	TRBJ2-7	TGTGCCAGCAGCTCCGGACTGGGGAAGGAGCAGTACTTC	CASSSGLGKEQYF
.	TRBV10-3	TRBD1	TRBJ2-3	TGTGCCGCAAACCCGGGACAGGGTTTGGATACGCAGTATTTT	CAANPGQGLDTQYF
.	TRBV27	TRBD2	TRBJ2-6	TGTGCCAGCAGTTCTACTAGCGGGGGTTCGTATGGGGCCAACGTCCTGACTTTC	CASSSTSGGSYGANVLTF
.	TRBV7-3	TRBD2	TRBJ2-5	TGTGCCAGCAGCCCGCAGGGACTAGCGGGGGGCGGGGAGACCCAGTACTTC	CASSPQGLAGGGETQYF
.	TRBV7-9	TRBD2	TRBJ2-1	TGTGCCAGCAGCCCGATTAGCGGGGGATACAATGAGCAGTTCTTC	CASSPISGGYNEQFF
few	TRBV4-2	.	TRBJ2-2	TGTGCCAGCAGCCAAGGGACGGTGCTGAACACCGGGGAGCTGTTTTTT	CASSQGTVLNTGELFF
few	TRBV12-3/TRBV12-4	TRBD1	TRBJ1-1	TGTGCCAGCAGCCGACAGGGGTCGAACACTGAAGCTTTCTTT	CASSRQGSNTEAFF
few	TRBV21-1	.	TRBJ2-7	TGTGCCAGCCCCGACGGACAGGGGGCGCACGAGCAGTACTTC	CASPDGQGAHEQYF
.	TRBV20-1	TRBD1	TRBJ1-3	TGCAGTGCTGAGCCCGGGACAGGGACGGCTGGAAACACCATATATTTT	CSAEPGTGTAGNTIYF
.	TRBV20-1	.	TRBJ1-6	TGCAGTGCCAGAGCAGCGGGTGGTGGTTCACCCCTCCACTTT	CSARAAGGGSPLHF
few	TRBV7-9	.	TRBJ1-3	TGTGCCAGCAGCTGGCATGGGACATCCTCTGGAAACACCATATATTTT	CASSWHGTSSGNTIYF
few	TRBV6-2/TRBV6-3	.	TRBJ2-1	TGTGCCAGCAGTTACTCGGGGTCGAGCAGGGATGAGCAGTTCTTC	CASSYSGSSRDEQFF
.	TRBV27	.	TRBJ1-5	TGTGCCAGCAGACCATCCTACTCGTTCTCGGCCCAGCATTTT	CASRPSYSFSAQHF
many	TRBV2	.	TRBJ2-5	TGTGCCAGCAGTCGGACGGACGTGGAAGAGACCCAGTACTTC	CASSRTDVEETQYF
.	TRBV15	TRBD1	TRBJ1-5	TGTGCCACTTTCTTGGACAGGGGGCAGGGTGGCAATCAGCCCCAGCATTTT	CATFLDRGQGGNQPQHF
.	TRBV11-2	.	TRBJ1-5	TGTGCCAGCCGATCGCCCACACAGCCCCAGCATTTT	CASRSPTQPQHF
.	TRBV6-2/TRBV6-3	TRBD1	TRBJ1-5	TGTGCCAGCACCGGGACAGGGGGCCTTCAGCCCCAGCATTTT	CASTGTGGLQPQHF
few	TRBV20-1	.	TRBJ1-2	TGCAGTGCTCCGGGTGGCAGAGACTATGGCTACACCTTC	CSAPGGRDYGYTF
few	TRBV3-1	.	TRBJ1-6	TGTGCCAGCAGCCAAGATGTCATGGCTAATTCACCCCTCCACTTT	CASSQDVMANSPLHF
few	TRBV7-7	.	TRBJ2-1	TGTGCCAGCAGCTTGGCGCCTGGGGCATCCAATGAGCAGTTCTTC	CASSLAPGASNEQFF
.	TRBV10-3	TRBD1	TRBJ2-3	TGTGCCACCCTCCGGGACAGGGTTTCAGATACGCAGTATTTT	CATLRDRVSDTQYF
many	TRBV7-3	.	TRBJ2-2	TGTGCCAGCAGCCCTCGAGGAGGGGGCTGGAACACCGGGGAGCTGTTTTTT	CASSPRGGGWNTGELFF
many	TRBV27	.	TRBJ2-7	TGTGCCAGCAGGAGAATGGGCACCTACGAGCAGTACTTC	CASRRMGTYEQYF
.	TRBV24-1	.	TRBJ1-1	TGTGCCACCAGTGATCGGGGTAGGGGTGAAGCTTTCTTT	CATSDRGRGEAFF
few	TRBV9	.	TRBJ1-6	TGTGCCAGCAGCGCCGACAGCTCCAATTCACCCCTCCACTTT	CASSADSSNSPLHF
few	TRBV10-3	TRBD2	TRBJ2-5	TGTGCCATCAGTGGGACTAGCGGGGGGGCGAGTGAGACCCAGTACTTC	CAISGTSGGASETQYF
few	TRBV19	.	TRBJ2-3	TGTGCCAGTAGTATGGGGACCTACTATTCGCAGTATTTT	CASSMGTYYSQYF
.	TRBV18	.	TRBJ2-7	TGTGCCAGCTCACCCGACCCGCTTGAGCAGTACTTC	CASSPDPLEQYF
few	TRBV5-1	.	TRBJ2-5	TGCGCCAGCAGCCCGGATGGGGAGGAGACCCAGTACTTC	CASSPDGEETQYF
many	TRBV10-3	.	TRBJ2-3	TGTGCCATCAGTGTAGGGACTTCCACAGATACGCAGTATTTT	CAISVGTSTDTQYF
.	TRBV12-3/TRBV12-4	.	TRBJ1-2	TGTGCCAGCAGTGCGTCGACACTCGCTAACTATGGCTACACCTTC	CASSASTLANYGYTF
few	TRBV10-3	.	TRBJ1-3	TGTGCCATCAGTGAGTCGCGCGGGGACACCATATATTTT	CAISESRGDTIYF
many	TRBV5-4	TRBD1	TRBJ1-6	TGTGCCAGCAGCTTGGGGGCAGGGACAGTTGATTCACCCCTCCACTTT	CASSLGAGTVDSPLHF
.	TRBV7-9	TRBD1	TRBJ1-1	TGTGCCAGCAGCTTCTTCGACAGGGGTACTGAAGCTTTCTTT	CASSFFDRGTEAFF
.	TRBV24-1	.	TRBJ1-2	TGTGCCACCAGCCTAGGACGGACTGAAGGCTACACCTTC	CATSLGRTEGYTF
many	TRBV28	.	TRBJ1-5	TGTGCCAGCAGCGAGTTTGCGGGCTACCGGGACAGCAATCAGCCCCAGCATTTT	CASSEFAGYRDSNQPQHF
.	TRBV28	.	TRBJ1-2	TGTGCCAGCAGTTTTCGGGACCTGGTTCATGGCTACACCTTC	CASSFRDLVHGYTF
many	TRBV12-3/TRBV12-4	TRBD1	TRBJ1-6	TGTGCCAGCAGTTTGGGACAGGCGAGCTCCTATAATTCACCCCTCCACTTT	CASSLGQASSYNSPLHF
.	TRBV4-2	TRBD1	TRBJ2-5	TGTGCCAGCAGCCCCACCGGGACAGCCCAAGAGACCCAGTACTTC	CASSPTGTAQETQYF